What follows are 20 T cell receptor beta chains derived from one specimen sequenced in a study of T cell repertoires in cytomegalovirus infection. These receptors' targets are unknown. TCRdb reprocessed the reads with MiXCR, giving one entry per CDR3 protein. The sample lists some 900,000 distinct CDR3 sequences; approximately 30% were seen once. Here the sequenced sample was cultured CD8+ T cells from PBMCs, taken from culture after CMV antigen stimulation. The receptors stem from a human donor in good health (CMV status not recorded). Some clones in this sample may be carry-over from other donors' samples.

This clonotype was seen more than once but under ten times. The CDR3 sequence is CASSTRELRANEKLFF. The CDR3 DNA reads as TGTGCCAGCAGCACCAGGGAGCTAAGGGCTAATGAAAAACTGTTTTTT. The chain has TRBV6-1 and TRBJ1-4, with D tentatively TRBD1 (5 bases). The CDR3 loop spans 16 amino acids. Germline CDR1 reads MNHNS; CDR2 reads SASEGT. The V end lost 6 bases, the J end lost 3 bases, and 17 bases lay between the germline ends.

In its sample, this clonotype was seen a few times. The chain uses TRBV10-2 and TRBJ2-5, with TRBD2 matching over 11 bases. The CDR3 loop spans 15 amino acids. Germline V CDR1 and CDR2: WSHSY, SAAADI. V gave up 3 bases and J gave up 4 bases; unmatched junction bases: 4. CDR3: CASSDSGGAGETQYF. Here the CDR3 DNA reads TGCGCCAGCAGTGATAGCGGGGGGGCCGGAGAGACCCAGTACTTC.

The rearrangement links TRBV19 to TRBJ2-1, with 12 bases aligning to TRBD2. Trimming took 5 bases from V and 3 from J; bases not matched to a gene: 8. The CDR3 contains 17 residues. CDR1 is LNHDA, CDR2 SQIVND, per germline (reference sequence). The CDR3 DNA sequence: TGTGCCAGTAGTTCCCCGACTAGCGGGGGTCTCTACAATGAGCAGTTCTTC. This codes for CASSSPTSGGLYNEQFF.

This clonotype was found a few times. The CDR3 DNA reads TGTGCCAGCAGCTTGACAGGGAGGGGGGTCTCCTACAATGAGCAGTTCTTC. This encodes CASSLTGRGVSYNEQFF. V is TRBV7-9 and J is TRBJ2-1; D possibly uses TRBD1 or TRBD2 (7 bases each). The V and J ends lost 3 bases and 0 bases respectively, with 15 bases between them. The CDR3 loop spans 17 amino acids. The germline gives CDR1 SEHNR, CDR2 FQNEAQ (reference sequence).

This clonotype was counted at least ten times. The rearrangement joins TRBV7-6 to TRBJ2-7; D is ambiguous. Trimming took 1 base from V and 2 from J, leaving 9 bases between them. The germline V gene has CDR1 SGHVS and CDR2 FNYEAQ. This CDR3 has 14 residues. The CDR3 bases are TGTGCCAGCAGCTTAGGTGGTAGGACCTACGAGCAGTACTTC. It encodes CASSLGGRTYEQYF.

The table lists this clonotype with a few counts. This chain links TRBV7-6 with TRBJ2-3; 9 bases line up with TRBD2. The CDR3 is made up of 15 amino acids. Germline values: CDR1 SGHVS, CDR2 FNYEAQ. Trimming took 4 bases from V and 3 from J; bases not matched to a gene: 5. CDR3 DNA: TGTGCCAGCAGCTCAAATAGCGGGGGAACAGATACGCAGTATTTT. Residues: CASSSNSGGTDTQYF.

J is TRBJ2-7 and V is TRBV6-2 or TRBV6-3, with D possibly matching TRBD2 (5 bases). CDR1 and CDR2 (germline): MNHEY, SVGEGT. The CDR3 covers 15 residues. The CDR3 sequence is CASSYVRNGLYEQYV. Written as DNA, the CDR3 is TGTGCAAGCAGTTACGTGAGGAATGGACTCTACGAGCAGTACGTC.

As for this clonotype: This may be a read error: a much more frequent sequence differs by one nucleotide. This chain uses TRBV29-1 with TRBJ1-2, with 7 positions matching TRBD1. The CDR3 contains 12 residues. Germline loops: CDR1 SQVTM, CDR2 ANQGSEA. The CDR3 nucleotides are TGCAGCATTGAAGGGGGCAACTATGGCTACACCTTC. It translates to CSIEGGNYGYTF. Full variable domain (outside the CDR3, taken from reference TRBV29-1 and TRBJ1-2): SAVISQKPSRDICQRGTSLTIQCQVDSQVTMMFWYRQQPGQSLTLIATANQGSEATYESGFVIDKFPISRPNLTFSTLTVSNMSPEDSSIYLCSIEGGNYGYTFGSGTRLTVV.

In this sample, this clonotype turned up a few times. The CDR3, as DNA: TGTGCCAGCAGTCCCGGGCCTTACTATGGCTACACCTTC. It specifies CASSPGPYYGYTF. The rearrangement uses TRBV27 and TRBJ1-2, with D hard to call. Germline V lookup: CDR1 MNHEY, CDR2 SMNVEV (reference sequence). V was pared by 5 bases and J by 3 bases, with 10 bases between. The CDR3 loop spans 13 amino acids.

J is TRBJ2-7 and V is TRBV6-1, with D possibly matching TRBD2 (7 bases). The CDR3 sequence is 18 residues long. V lost 6 bases, J lost 0 bases, and 24 bases lay in between. The germline CDR1 and CDR2 sequences are MNHNS and SASEGT. This CDR3 is CASRPPVRGASGSYEQYV. The CDR3 bases are TGTGCCAGCAGGCCCCCGGTACGGGGGGCGTCGGGCTCCTACGAGCAGTACGTC.

This chain joins TRBV6-2 or TRBV6-3 and TRBJ1-2, with 9 bases lining up with TRBD1. The CDR3 covers 16 residues. The germline CDR1 and CDR2 sequences are MNHEY and SVGEGT. The ends lost 5 bases at V and 6 bases at J; junction bases unmatched: 13. The CDR3 sequence is CASSPIQPGQGNGYTF. In DNA form, the CDR3 reads TGTGCCAGCAGTCCTATTCAACCGGGACAGGGTAATGGCTACACCTTC.

This chain connects TRBV4-1 to TRBJ2-1, with D perhaps TRBD2 (5 bases). The CDR3 covers 16 residues. Germline loops: CDR1 MGHRA, CDR2 YSYEKL. Between the trimmed V and J ends, which lost 0 bases and 6 bases, there was a span of 15 bases. CDR3 loop: CASSQDLRRTVNEQFF. The CDR3 DNA sequence: TGCGCCAGCAGCCAAGATCTTCGGAGGACGGTCAATGAGCAGTTCTTC.

The gene calls are TRBV24-1 and TRBJ1-5; no firm D call. Looked up from germline, CDR1 is KGHDR and CDR2 is SFDVKD. The CDR3 is 14 amino acids. Trimming took 5 bases from V and 0 from J, leaving 7 bases between them. CDR3 sequence reads: CATSGRYSNQPQHF. CDR3 nucleotide sequence: TGTGCCACCAGTGGACGGTATAGCAATCAGCCCCAGCATTTT.

V is TRBV20-1 and J is TRBJ2-7; 14 positions match TRBD2. Per germline, CDR1 DFQATT and CDR2 SNEGSKA (reference sequence). CDR3 size: 14 residues. The ends lost 6 bases at V and 2 bases at J; junction bases unmatched: 3. The CDR3 DNA reads as TGCAGTGCCTCGGGACTAGCGGGGGCCTACGAGCAGTACTTC. Amino acid sequence: CSASGLAGAYEQYF.

At least ten counts were recorded for this clonotype. The chain links TRBV7-2 to TRBJ2-1; the match to TRBD2 covers 11 bases. Trimming at V came to 5 bases and at J to 1 base, leaving 4 bases not matched to a gene. Germline V gene data show CDR1 as SGHTA and CDR2 as FQGNSA. The CDR3 extends over 16 amino acids. Here the CDR3 reads CASSVLAGGSYNEQFF. The CDR3 nucleotides read TGTGCCAGCAGCGTTCTAGCGGGGGGATCCTACAATGAGCAGTTCTTC.

The chain recombines TRBV20-1 with TRBJ1-4; TRBD1 might be the D (5 bases). Germline V lookup: CDR1 DFQATT, CDR2 SNEGSKA (reference sequence). V was pared by 2 bases and J by 14 bases, with 18 bases between. The CDR3 loop spans 13 amino acids. The CDR3 reads CSARSRDGSWLFF. DNA for the CDR3: TGCAGTGCTAGATCCAGGGACGGCTCGTGGCTGTTTTTT.

This chain links TRBV11-2 with TRBJ2-5; 8 bases are a match to TRBD2. The length of the CDR3 is 17 residues. Germline V CDR1 and CDR2: SGHAT, FQNNGV. Losses at the gene ends were 1 base for V and 1 base for J; bases not matched to a gene: 8. Here the CDR3 DNA reads TGTGCCAGCAGCTTAGTAGGACTAGCAAATCTCCAAGAGACCCAGTACTTC. Its protein is CASSLVGLANLQETQYF.

The chain is built from TRBV10-2 and TRBJ1-1; possibly TRBD1 for D (6 bases). Germline V gives CDR1 WSHSY, CDR2 SAAADI. Trimming removed 8 bases from V and 2 bases from J, with 12 bases in between. The CDR3 extends over 13 amino acids. CDR3 in DNA: TGCGCCAGCTTCGAGGGACAAAACACTGAAGCTTTCTTT. It specifies CASFEGQNTEAFF.

This clonotype was seen just once. A much larger clone differs by one base, so this may be a read error. CDR3 sequence: CVSSSTWGDNQPQHF. The CDR3 DNA reads TGTGTCAGCAGCTCGACTTGGGGCGACAATCAGCCCCAGCATTTT. The rearrangement links TRBV7-8 to TRBJ1-5; D may be TRBD1 (5 bases). CDR3 length: 15 residues. From germline, CDR1 is SGHVS and CDR2 FQNEAQ.

This clonotype was seen just once. The V gene is TRBV13, the J gene TRBJ1-2, with 9 bases fitting TRBD1. CDR1 PRHDT and CDR2 FYEKMQ come from the germline V gene (reference sequence). CDR3 length equals 13 residues. With V trimmed by 7 bases and J by 6 bases, 6 bases remained unmatched. This CDR3 is CASTPDRGNGYTF. CDR3 nucleotide sequence: TGTGCCAGCACCCCGGACAGGGGAAATGGCTACACCTTC.